The TCR beta chain under discussion was sequenced for a study of cytomegalovirus exposure and HLA in healthy donors. Study outcomes and limitations: The study carried out a later analysis of TCR beta sequences. It associated some 17,000 of them with specific HLA alleles at a false discovery rate of 0.05. The investigators catalogued 150 to 200 TCR beta chains as cytomegalovirus-associated.

Donors were nominally healthy when sampled, though unrecorded immune exposures were likely. Comment on this clone: The antigen remains undetermined.

PCR used 60 Vbeta primers and 13 Jbeta primers. Sequencing used immunoSEQ multiplex PCR; TCRdb keeps in-frame clones, though not all of them. Of 95,000 to 150,000 clones in the sample, 80% were seen once. Sequences were obtained from PBMCs. The clonotype was recovered from a female donor in good health and CMV-seropositive.

The CDR3 here is CASSSGINLATNEKLFF. CDR3 DNA: TGTGCCAGTAGTTCAGGGATAAACCTTGCAACTAATGAAAAACTGTTTTTT. The V call is TRBV19, the J call TRBJ1-4; D may be TRBD1 (5 bases). Germline V gene sequence: CDR1 LNHDA, CDR2 SQIVND (reference sequence). The CDR3 sequence is 17 residues long. The germline V and J ends were trimmed by 5 bases and 0 bases, with 16 bases remaining between them.